The 24 T cell receptor beta chains in this list originate from one sample, sequenced in a study of T cells after yellow fever vaccination. TCRdb re-called the 5' RACE reads through MiXCR, storing one row per CDR3 protein. The sample carries 250,000 to 350,000 distinct CDR3 sequences, about 6.9% recorded once. The sequenced sample was PBMCs, obtained about 49 days after the first yellow fever vaccination. These receptors were obtained from a man between 18 and 29 years old who received the YFV17D yellow fever vaccine.

The chain joins TRBV6-5 to TRBJ2-3, with D possibly being TRBD2 (5 bases). Between the trimmed V and J ends, which lost 2 bases and 2 bases, there was a span of 8 bases. The germline V gene has CDR1 MNHEY and CDR2 SVGAGI. The CDR3 has 14 residues. As DNA, the CDR3 is TGTGCCAGCAGTTACCGAGCGGCCACAGATACGCAGTATTTT. It is translated as CASSYRAATDTQYF.

Note on this clonotype: Given a much more abundant clone one base away, this may be a read error. Likely a read error: the CDR3 ends without its conserved phenylalanine or tryptophan. The chain has TRBV5-1 and TRBJ1-1; 8 positions match TRBD1. The CDR3 is 13 amino acids. Germline CDR1 SGHRS, CDR2 YFSETQ. V trimming: 4 bases; J trimming: 1 base; junction bases outside the gene matches: 0. The chain's CDR3 is CASSTGGNTEAFL. CDR3 in DNA: TGCGCCAGCAGCACAGGGGGGAACACTGAAGCTTTCCTT.

The rearrangement joins TRBV4-3 to TRBJ2-3, with a weak D call TRBD2 (6 bases). V lost 0 bases and J lost 6, with 13 bases in between. The V gene's germline CDR1 is LGHNA and CDR2 YSLEER. This CDR3 has 15 residues. The CDR3 sequence: CASSQEFGGRDTQYF. The CDR3 DNA reads as TGCGCCAGCAGCCAAGAATTCGGGGGTAGGGATACGCAGTATTTT.

This chain connects TRBV9 to TRBJ2-3, with D possibly matching TRBD2 (6 bases). CDR3 length: 18 residues. In germline, CDR1 is SGDLS, CDR2 YYNGEE. V was cut by 0 bases and J by 1 base, with 18 bases left in between. CDR3 region: CASSVARDFAAGTDTQYF. In DNA form, the CDR3 reads TGTGCCAGCAGCGTAGCTCGGGACTTCGCTGCGGGCACAGATACGCAGTATTTT. Together with reference TRBV9 and TRBJ2-3, the CDR3 gives the full variable domain: DSGVTQTPKHLITATGQRVTLRCSPRSGDLSVYWYQQSLDQGLQFLIQYYNGEERAKGNILERFSAQQFPDLHSELNLSSLELGDSALYFCASSVARDFAAGTDTQYFGPGTRLTVL.

This clonotype was counted many times. The chain joins TRBV9 to TRBJ2-2, with 10 bases identical to TRBD1. Germline CDR1 reads SGDLS; CDR2 reads YYNGEE. The CDR3 loop spans 15 amino acids. With 4 bases clipped from V and 3 bases from J, the junction kept 3 bases outside the gene matches. The CDR3, as DNA: TGTGCCAGCAGCTCTGGACAGGGGGACACCGGGGAGCTGTTTTTT. It encodes CASSSGQGDTGELFF.

This clonotype appeared many times. This sequence joins TRBV5-1 and TRBJ2-3, with D maybe TRBD1 (6 bases). With 0 bases removed from V and 0 bases from J, the gap between germline ends came to 11 bases. The CDR3 consists of 16 residues. The germline gives CDR1 SGHRS, CDR2 YFSETQ. The CDR3 reads CASSLGTATSTDTQYF. The CDR3 DNA reads as TGCGCCAGCAGCTTGGGGACAGCGACTAGCACAGATACGCAGTATTTT.

The rearrangement joins TRBV19 to TRBJ1-1; 9 nucleotides agree with TRBD1. CDR3 length: 16 amino acids. J lost 1 base, V lost 5 bases, and 8 bases had no gene match. Germline CDR1 and CDR2: LNHDA and SQIVND (reference sequence). The CDR3 nucleotides are TGTGCCAGTAGTGAAAACCCGGGACAGGGGAACACTGAAGCTTTCTTT. Its protein is CASSENPGQGNTEAFF.

The J gene is TRBJ2-3, the V gene TRBV9; D might be TRBD2 (5 bases). The V and J ends lost 0 bases and 3 bases respectively, with 8 bases between them. The CDR3 extends over 14 amino acids. CDR1 is SGDLS and CDR2 is YYNGEE in the germline V gene. CDR3 coding DNA: TGTGCCAGCAGCGTAGGTAGGACTACAGATACGCAGTATTTT. Protein product: CASSVGRTTDTQYF.

This clonotype was counted between two and nine times. This sequence joins TRBV20-1 and TRBJ2-1, with D possibly being TRBD2 (7 bases). The CDR3 is 16 residues long. V lost 6 bases, J lost 1 base, and 19 bases lay in between. Germline CDR1 reads DFQATT; CDR2 reads SNEGSKA (reference sequence). Here the CDR3 reads CSARPFGGLSYNEQFF. DNA of the CDR3: TGCAGTGCAAGACCCTTCGGGGGGCTTTCCTACAATGAGCAGTTCTTC.

The rearrangement uses TRBV20-1 and TRBJ1-6, with D hard to call. Germline V gives CDR1 DFQATT, CDR2 SNEGSKA (reference sequence). V lost 6 bases, J lost 3 bases, and 12 bases lay in between. The CDR3 spans 14 residues. This CDR3 reads CSASPRDYNSPLHF. The CDR3 DNA is TGCAGTGCCTCGCCAAGGGACTATAATTCACCCCTCCACTTT.

Only a few counts were recorded for this clonotype. This rearrangement joins TRBV4-1 to TRBJ2-1; tentatively, D is TRBD1 (5 bases). Between the trimmed V and J ends, which lost 4 bases and 1 base, there was a span of 11 bases. CDR3 length equals 15 residues. The germline V gene encodes CDR1 MGHRA and CDR2 YSYEKL. The CDR3 nucleotides are TGCGCCAGCAGCCCGAAGGGGTTGTCCTACAATGAGCAGTTCTTC. This codes for CASSPKGLSYNEQFF.

This clonotype came up many times. CDR3 sequence (DNA): TGTGCCAGCAGCTTAGCCGGGGGGAGGGCAGATACGCAGTATTTT. Translated: CASSLAGGRADTQYF. The chain is built from TRBV7-2 and TRBJ2-3; the match to TRBD2 covers 7 bases. The CDR3 has 15 residues. V trimming: 0 bases; J trimming: 4 bases; junction bases outside the gene matches: 4. Per germline, CDR1 SGHTA and CDR2 FQGNSA.

The V call is TRBV7-2, the J call TRBJ1-6; D is ambiguous. The V gene lost 6 bases and the J gene lost 0 bases, with 15 bases spanning the gap. The CDR3 is 17 amino acids. Looked up from germline, CDR1 is SGHTA and CDR2 is FQGNSA. The CDR3 loop is CASSPSTLSSYNSPLHF. The CDR3 nucleotides are TGTGCCAGCAGTCCCTCGACCTTGAGCTCCTATAATTCACCCCTCCACTTT.

This clonotype has at least ten counts. CDR3 DNA: TGTGCCATCAGTGGTGGAGACTCCTACGAGCAGTACTTC. It encodes CAISGGDSYEQYF. V usage is TRBV10-3 and J usage is TRBJ2-7; D remains unclear. The CDR3 has 13 amino acids. V was clipped by 4 bases and J by 0 bases, with 7 bases between them. CDR1 is ENHRY, CDR2 SYGVKD, per germline.

This clonotype was detected a few times. V is TRBV19 and J is TRBJ1-4; tentative D call: TRBD1 (5 bases). Per the germline V gene, CDR1 is LNHDA and CDR2 is SQIVND (reference sequence). The germline V and J ends were trimmed by 5 bases and 8 bases, with 15 bases remaining between them. The length of the CDR3 is 14 residues. CDR3 nucleotide sequence: TGTGCCAGTAGTTTGGGGCAACGTCCGGAAAAACTGTTTTTT. Its translation: CASSLGQRPEKLFF.

This clonotype was picked up many times. The chain recombines TRBV6-8 with TRBJ1-1, with TRBD1 matching 10 bases. The germline CDR1 and CDR2 sequences are MNHGY and SAAAGT. The V gene end was trimmed by 4 bases and the J gene end by 1 base; junction bases not matched to a gene: 3. The CDR3 is made up of 15 amino acids. The CDR3 nucleotides are TGTGCCAGCAGTTCCGGGACAGGGGAGAACACTGAAGCTTTCTTT. It specifies CASSSGTGENTEAFF.

This clonotype appeared a few times. The chain employs TRBV28 and TRBJ1-1; TRBD1 aligns across 7 bases. This CDR3 has 14 amino acids. Germline V gives CDR1 MDHEN, CDR2 SYDVKM. Trimming at V came to 3 bases and at J to 5 bases, leaving 6 bases not matched to a gene. Here the CDR3 DNA reads TGTGCCAGCAGTTTCAGAGGGGGCCGGACTGAAGCTTTCTTT. It is translated as CASSFRGGRTEAFF. Filled out from reference TRBV28 and TRBJ1-1, the complete variable domain reads DVKVTQSSRYLVKRTGEKVFLECVQDMDHENMFWYRQDPGLGLRLIYFSYDVKMKEKGDIPEGYSVSREKKERFSLILESASTNQTSMYLCASSFRGGRTEAFFGQGTRLTVV.

The genes are TRBV27 and TRBJ1-2; D unclear. Looked up from germline, CDR1 is MNHEY and CDR2 is SMNVEV (reference sequence). This CDR3 spans 13 amino acids. The V end lost 2 bases, the J end lost 4 bases, and 8 bases lay between the germline ends. CDR3 in amino acids: CASSLKGIYGYTF. Written as DNA, the CDR3 is TGTGCCAGCAGTTTAAAGGGAATCTATGGCTACACCTTC.

This clonotype appeared a few times. The rearrangement joins TRBV7-9 to TRBJ1-6, with a weak D call TRBD1 (6 bases). Germline-derived CDR1 and CDR2 are SEHNR and FQNEAQ (reference sequence). The V and J ends lost 10 bases and 10 bases respectively, with 20 bases between them. This CDR3 spans 14 amino acids. The CDR3 nucleotides read TGTGCCACCGACTCTACCCAGGGGTACTCACCCCTCCACTTT. The encoded protein is CATDSTQGYSPLHF.

This clonotype turned up a few times. The gene calls are TRBV10-3 and TRBJ1-1; D ambiguous. V lost 6 bases, J lost 5 bases, and 7 bases lay in between. Germline V gene sequence: CDR1 ENHRY, CDR2 SYGVKD. The CDR3 totals 11 residues. CDR3 region: CAIRIGTEAFF. CDR3 in DNA: TGTGCCATCAGGATAGGGACTGAAGCTTTCTTT.

The chain has TRBV5-1 and TRBJ2-5; 7 bases line up with TRBD1. Germline CDR1 SGHRS, CDR2 YFSETQ. The CDR3 covers 14 residues. V was pared by 5 bases and J by 5 bases, with 9 bases of the junction left unmatched. The CDR3 reads CASRYSGTDETQYF. The CDR3 DNA sequence: TGCGCCAGCAGGTATTCCGGGACAGACGAGACCCAGTACTTC.

The chain combines TRBV20-1 with TRBJ2-3; D is uncertain. Germline-derived CDR1 and CDR2 are DFQATT and SNEGSKA (reference sequence). The CDR3 sequence is 12 residues long. The V and J ends lost 3 bases and 2 bases respectively, with 6 bases between them. The CDR3 sequence is CSASQPTDTQYF. The CDR3, as DNA: TGCAGTGCTAGCCAGCCCACAGATACGCAGTATTTT.

This clonotype was detected many times. The rearrangement uses TRBV10-3 and TRBJ2-5, with 10 bases aligning to TRBD1. V shed 10 bases and J 4 bases; nucleotides not matched to a gene: 3. From germline, CDR1 is ENHRY and CDR2 SYGVKD. This CDR3 has 12 amino acids. The DNA of the CDR3 is TGTGCCACGGGACAGGGGCGAGAGACCCAGTACTTC. It codes for CATGQGRETQYF.

The V and J genes are TRBV29-1 and TRBJ1-2; the D gene is possibly TRBD1 (6 bases). The ends were cut back, 0 bases at V and 4 bases at J, with 15 bases in the middle. The CDR3 sequence is 15 residues long. Per germline, CDR1 SQVTM and CDR2 ANQGSEA. CDR3: CSVEEGQGPAYGYTF. CDR3 nucleotides: TGCAGCGTTGAAGAGGGGCAGGGGCCTGCCTATGGCTACACCTTC.